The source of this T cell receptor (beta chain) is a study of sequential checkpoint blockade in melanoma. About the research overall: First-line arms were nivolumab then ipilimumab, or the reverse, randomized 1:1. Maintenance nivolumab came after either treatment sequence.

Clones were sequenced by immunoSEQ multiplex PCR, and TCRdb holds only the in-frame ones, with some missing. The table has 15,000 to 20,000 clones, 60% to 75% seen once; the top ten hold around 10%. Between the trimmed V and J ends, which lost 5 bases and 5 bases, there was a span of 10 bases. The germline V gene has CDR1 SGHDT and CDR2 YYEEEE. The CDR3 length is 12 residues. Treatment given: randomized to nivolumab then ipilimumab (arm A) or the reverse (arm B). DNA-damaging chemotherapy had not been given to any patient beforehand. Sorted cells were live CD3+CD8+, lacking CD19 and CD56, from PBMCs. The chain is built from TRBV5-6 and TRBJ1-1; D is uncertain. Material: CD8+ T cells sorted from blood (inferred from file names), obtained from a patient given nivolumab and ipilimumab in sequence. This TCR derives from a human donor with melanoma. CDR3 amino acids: CASRDGGTEAFF. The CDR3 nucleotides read TGTGCCAGCAGGGATGGAGGGACTGAAGCTTTCTTT.